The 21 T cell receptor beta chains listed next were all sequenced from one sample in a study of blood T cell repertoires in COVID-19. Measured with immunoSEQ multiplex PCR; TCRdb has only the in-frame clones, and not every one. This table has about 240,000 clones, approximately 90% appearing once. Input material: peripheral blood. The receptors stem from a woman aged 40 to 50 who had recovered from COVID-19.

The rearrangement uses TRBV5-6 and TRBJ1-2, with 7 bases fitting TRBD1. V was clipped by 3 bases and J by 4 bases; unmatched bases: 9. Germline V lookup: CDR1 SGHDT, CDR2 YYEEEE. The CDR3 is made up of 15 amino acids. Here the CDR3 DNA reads TGTGCCAGCAGCTCGACCCACCGGGACAGCTATGGCTACACCTTC. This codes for CASSSTHRDSYGYTF.

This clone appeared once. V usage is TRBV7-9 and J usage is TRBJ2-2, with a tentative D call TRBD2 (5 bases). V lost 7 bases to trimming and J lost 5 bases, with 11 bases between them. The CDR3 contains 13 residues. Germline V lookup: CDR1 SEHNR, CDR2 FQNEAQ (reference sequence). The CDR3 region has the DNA TGTGCCAGCACCCCGTCGGGGACCGGGGAGCTGTTTTTT. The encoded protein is CASTPSGTGELFF.

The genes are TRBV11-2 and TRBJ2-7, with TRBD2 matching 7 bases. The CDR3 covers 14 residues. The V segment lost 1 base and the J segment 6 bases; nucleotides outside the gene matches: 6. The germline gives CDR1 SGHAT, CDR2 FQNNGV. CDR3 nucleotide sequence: TGTGCCAGCAGCTTAGGGGTTGGGGGGGGCGAGCAGTACGTC. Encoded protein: CASSLGVGGGEQYV.

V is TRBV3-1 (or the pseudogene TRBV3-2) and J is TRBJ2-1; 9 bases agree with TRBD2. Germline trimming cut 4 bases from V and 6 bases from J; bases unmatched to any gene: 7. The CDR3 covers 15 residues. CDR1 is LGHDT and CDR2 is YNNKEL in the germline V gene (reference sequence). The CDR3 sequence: CASSRGTSTSNEQFF. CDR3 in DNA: TGTGCCAGCAGCCGCGGGACTAGCACGTCCAATGAGCAGTTCTTC.

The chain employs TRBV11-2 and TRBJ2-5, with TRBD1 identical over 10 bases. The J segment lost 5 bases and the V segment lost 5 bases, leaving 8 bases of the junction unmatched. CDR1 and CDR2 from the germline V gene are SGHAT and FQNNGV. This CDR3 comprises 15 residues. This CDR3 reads CASSPGDRGTETQYF. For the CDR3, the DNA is TGTGCCAGCAGCCCCGGGGACAGGGGTACGGAGACCCAGTACTTC.

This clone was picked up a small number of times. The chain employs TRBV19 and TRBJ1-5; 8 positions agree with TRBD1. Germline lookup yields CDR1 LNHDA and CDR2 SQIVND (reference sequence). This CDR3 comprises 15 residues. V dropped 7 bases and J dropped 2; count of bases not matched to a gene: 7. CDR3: CASNQDRAGNQPQHF. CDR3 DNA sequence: TGTGCCAGTAACCAGGACAGGGCGGGCAATCAGCCCCAGCATTTT.

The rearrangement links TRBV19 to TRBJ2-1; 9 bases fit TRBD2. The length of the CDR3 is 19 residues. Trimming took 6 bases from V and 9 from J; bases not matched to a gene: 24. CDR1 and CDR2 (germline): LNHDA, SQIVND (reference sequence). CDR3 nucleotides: TGTGCCAGTAGCCAACACCACCCCGGGTTTAGCGGGAGCTCGGGTGAGCAGTTCTTC. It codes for CASSQHHPGFSGSSGEQFF.

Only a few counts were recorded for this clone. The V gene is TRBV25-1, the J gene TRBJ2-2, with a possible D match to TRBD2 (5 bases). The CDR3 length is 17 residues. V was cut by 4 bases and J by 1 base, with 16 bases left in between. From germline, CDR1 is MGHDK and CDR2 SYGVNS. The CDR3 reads CASSGATTRGNTGELFF. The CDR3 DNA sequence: TGTGCCAGCAGTGGAGCCACAACCCGGGGGAACACCGGGGAGCTGTTTTTT.

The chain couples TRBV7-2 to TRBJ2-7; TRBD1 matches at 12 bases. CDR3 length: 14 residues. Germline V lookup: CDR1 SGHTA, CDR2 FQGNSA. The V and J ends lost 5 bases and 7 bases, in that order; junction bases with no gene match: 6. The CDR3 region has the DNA TGTGCCAGCAGCCCCGGGACAGGGGGCAGGGAGCAGTACGTC. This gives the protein CASSPGTGGREQYV.

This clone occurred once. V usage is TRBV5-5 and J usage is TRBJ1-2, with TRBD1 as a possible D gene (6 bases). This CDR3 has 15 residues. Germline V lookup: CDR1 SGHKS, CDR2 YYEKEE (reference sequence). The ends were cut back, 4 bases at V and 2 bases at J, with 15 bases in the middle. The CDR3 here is CASSPGGGRNYGYTF. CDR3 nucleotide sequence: TGTGCCAGCAGCCCCGGGGGGGGGCGGAACTATGGCTACACCTTC.

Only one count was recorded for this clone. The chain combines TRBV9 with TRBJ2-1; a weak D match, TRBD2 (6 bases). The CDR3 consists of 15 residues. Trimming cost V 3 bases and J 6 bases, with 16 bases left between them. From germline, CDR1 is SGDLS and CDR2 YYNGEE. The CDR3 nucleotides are TGTGCCAGCAGCGCCTGGGGGGACCCGGGCAATGAGCAGTTCTTC. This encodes CASSAWGDPGNEQFF. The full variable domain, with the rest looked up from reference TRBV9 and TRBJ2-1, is DSGVTQTPKHLITATGQRVTLRCSPRSGDLSVYWYQQSLDQGLQFLIQYYNGEERAKGNILERFSAQQFPDLHSELNLSSLELGDSALYFCASSAWGDPGNEQFFGPGTRLTVL.

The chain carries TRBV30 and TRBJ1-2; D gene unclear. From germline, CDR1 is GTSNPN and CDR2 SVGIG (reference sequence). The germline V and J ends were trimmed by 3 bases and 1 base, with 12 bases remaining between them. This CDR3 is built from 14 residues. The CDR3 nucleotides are TGTGCCTGGAGCGTACAAGGCGGTAACTATGGCTACACCTTC. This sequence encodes CAWSVQGGNYGYTF.

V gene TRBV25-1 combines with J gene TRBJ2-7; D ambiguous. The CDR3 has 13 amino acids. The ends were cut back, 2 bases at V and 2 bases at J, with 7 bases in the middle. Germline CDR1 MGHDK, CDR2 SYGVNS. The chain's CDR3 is CASSEVIPYEQYF. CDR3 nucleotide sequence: TGTGCCAGCAGTGAAGTTATCCCCTACGAGCAGTACTTC.

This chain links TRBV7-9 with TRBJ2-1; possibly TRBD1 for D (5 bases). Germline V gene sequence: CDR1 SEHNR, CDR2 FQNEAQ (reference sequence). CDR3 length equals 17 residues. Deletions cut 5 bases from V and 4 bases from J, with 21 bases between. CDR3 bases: TGTGCCAGCAGCCCCCCCGGGTGGGGCGCCTCATACAATGAGCAGTTCTTC. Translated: CASSPPGWGASYNEQFF.

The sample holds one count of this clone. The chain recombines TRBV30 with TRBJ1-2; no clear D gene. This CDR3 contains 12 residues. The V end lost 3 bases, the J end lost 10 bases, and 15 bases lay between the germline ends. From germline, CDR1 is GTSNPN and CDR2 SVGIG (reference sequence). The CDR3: CAWSAGRADYTF. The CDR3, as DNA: TGTGCCTGGAGCGCTGGGAGGGCCGACTACACCTTC.

The CDR3 spells CASSPGVVTSARETQYF. Here the CDR3 DNA reads TGTGCCAGCAGCCCAGGGGTGGTAACTAGCGCCCGAGAGACCCAGTACTTC. V usage is TRBV6-2 or TRBV6-3 and J usage is TRBJ2-5, with a tentative D call TRBD2 (7 bases). V shed 6 bases and J shed 4 bases, with 24 bases lying between them. The germline V gene has CDR1 MNHEY and CDR2 SVGEGT. The CDR3 runs to 17 residues.

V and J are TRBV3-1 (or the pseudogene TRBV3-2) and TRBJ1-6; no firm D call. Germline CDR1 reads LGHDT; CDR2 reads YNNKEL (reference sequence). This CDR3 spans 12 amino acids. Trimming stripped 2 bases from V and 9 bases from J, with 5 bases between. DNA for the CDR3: TGTGCCAGCAGCCAACCCCGTTCACCCCTCCACTTT. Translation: CASSQPRSPLHF.

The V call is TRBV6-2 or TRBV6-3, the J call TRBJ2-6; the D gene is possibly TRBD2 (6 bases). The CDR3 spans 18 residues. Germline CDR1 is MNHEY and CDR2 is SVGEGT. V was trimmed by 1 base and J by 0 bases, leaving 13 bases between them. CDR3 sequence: CASSYWGSGNSGANVLTF. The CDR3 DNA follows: TGTGCCAGCAGTTACTGGGGTAGCGGCAACTCTGGGGCCAACGTCCTGACTTTC.

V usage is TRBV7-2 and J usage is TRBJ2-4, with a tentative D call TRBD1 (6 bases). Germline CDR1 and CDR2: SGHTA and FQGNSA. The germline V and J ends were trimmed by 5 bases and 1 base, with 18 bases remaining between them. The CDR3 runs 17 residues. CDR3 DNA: TGTGCCAGCAGCCCCCAGGGGCTACCCGGGGCCAAAAACATTCAGTACTTC. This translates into CASSPQGLPGAKNIQYF.

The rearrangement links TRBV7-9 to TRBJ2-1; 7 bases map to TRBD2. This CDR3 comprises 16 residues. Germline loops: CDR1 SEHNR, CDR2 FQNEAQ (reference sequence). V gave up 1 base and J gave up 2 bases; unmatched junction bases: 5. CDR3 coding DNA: TGTGCCAGCAGCTTAGGGGCACTAGCGACCTACAATGAGCAGTTCTTC. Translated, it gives CASSLGALATYNEQFF.

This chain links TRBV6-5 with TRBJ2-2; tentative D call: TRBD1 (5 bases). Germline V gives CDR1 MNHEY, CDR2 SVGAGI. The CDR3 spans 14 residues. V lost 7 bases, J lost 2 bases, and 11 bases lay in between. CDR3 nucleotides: TGTGCCAGCAAAGGACACACCAACACCGGGGAGCTGTTTTTT. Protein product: CASKGHTNTGELFF.